This T cell receptor beta chain comes out of a study of shared clonotypes between healthy human individuals. Caucasian adults residing in Nashville, Tennessee made up all the donors. Some clones are missing from TCRdb's copy, which holds only in-frame ones; the method was immunoSEQ multiplex PCR. This table holds nearly 500,000 clones, less than 80% found once. The germline CDR1 and CDR2 sequences are SNHLY and FYNNEI. Trimming took 6 bases from V and 1 from J; bases not matched to a gene: 5. There are 15 residues in the CDR3. Sequenced input: PBMCs. This sequence joins TRBV2 and TRBJ2-7, with 11 positions matching TRBD1. The sequence was collected from a woman aged 40 to 50 in good health. Some clones in this sample may be carry-over from other donors' samples. CDR3 protein: CASSLGQGASYEQYF. The DNA of the CDR3 is TGTGCCAGCAGCCTTGGACAGGGGGCTTCCTACGAGCAGTACTTC. Variable domain in full (rest from reference TRBV2 and TRBJ2-7): EPEVTQTPSHQVTQMGQEVILRCVPISNHLYFYWYRQILGQKVEFLVSFYNNEISEKSEIFDDQFSVERPDGSNFTLKIRSTKLEDSAMYFCASSLGQGASYEQYFGPGTRLTVT.